Listed below are T cell receptor beta chains from one sample, sequenced in a study of cytomegalovirus exposure and HLA in healthy donors. Generated by immunoSEQ multiplex PCR, the TCRdb table keeps only in-frame clones and is missing some. The sample totals roughly 64,000 clones. The sequenced sample consisted of PBMCs. Receptors originate from a woman aged 18-30 years in good health and CMV-seronegative. The CDR3 runs from the conserved cysteine through the conserved F or W. The order of the fields is D gene, J gene, V gene, CDR3 protein, CDR3 DNA. The D gene is left open where the match is weak.

NA TRBJ1-5 TRBV13 CASRRSGERQPQHF TGTGCCAGCAGACGCTCGGGGGAGCGTCAGCCCCAGCATTTT
NA TRBJ2-5 TRBV4-2 CASSQEEVVGGGLPGTQYF TGTGCCAGCAGCCAAGAGGAAGTGGTAGGTGGGGGCCTACCGGGGACCCAGTACTTC
NA TRBJ1-1 TRBV30 CAWSAYSGSNTEAFF TGTGCCTGGAGTGCCTACAGCGGGTCGAACACTGAAGCTTTCTTT
NA TRBJ2-3 TRBV4-2 CASSQSAGSTDTQYF TGTGCCAGCTCCCAGTCGGCAGGGAGCACAGATACGCAGTATTTT
TRBD1 TRBJ1-5 TRBV6-5 CASSRGQGGNQPQHF TGTGCCAGCAGCCGGGGACAGGGCGGCAATCAGCCCCAGCATTTT
TRBD2 TRBJ2-3 TRBV19 CASSWRGRVGTDTQYF TGTGCCAGTAGTTGGCGCGGGAGGGTGGGCACAGATACGCAGTATTTT
TRBD2 TRBJ2-7 TRBV25-1 CASTPAGTSRYEQYF TGTGCCAGCACCCCGGCAGGGACTAGTCGCTACGAGCAGTACTTC
NA TRBJ1-1 TRBV19 CASSLGQNTEAFF TGTGCCAGTAGTCTTGGACAGAACACTGAAGCTTTCTTT
TRBD1 TRBJ2-1 TRBV11-3 CASSPGDRLNEQFF TGTGCCAGCAGCCCAGGGGACAGATTAAATGAGCAGTTCTTC
TRBD2 TRBJ2-7 TRBV11-3 CASSPEGRGEQYF TGTGCCAGCAGCCCCGAGGGGCGGGGGGAGCAGTACTTC
NA TRBJ2-3 TRBV27 CASSTGMGFPDTQYF TGTGCCAGCAGTACAGGGATGGGTTTTCCAGATACGCAGTATTTT
TRBD2 TRBJ2-7 TRBV4-1 CASSQGTGTSHRQFYEQYF TGCGCCAGCAGCCAAGGTACGGGGACTAGCCATCGGCAGTTCTACGAGCAGTACTTC
TRBD2 TRBJ2-3 TRBV4-1 CASSQDGSGGVDTQYF TGCGCCAGCAGCCAAGACGGTAGCGGGGGCGTCGATACGCAGTATTTT
NA TRBJ1-1 TRBV7-9 CASSLVSGEAFF TGTGCCAGCAGCTTAGTGTCCGGTGAAGCTTTCTTT
NA TRBJ1-1 TRBV25-1 CASTTPEALAFF TGTGCCAGCACCACCCCTGAGGCCCTGGCTTTCTTT
NA TRBJ2-5 TRBV14 CASSQNRETQYF TGTGCCAGCAGCCAAAATAGAGAGACCCAGTACTTC
NA TRBJ2-5 TRBV11-3 CASSLKWTTDFQETQYF TGTGCCAGCAGCTTAAAATGGACAACCGATTTCCAAGAGACCCAGTACTTC
TRBD1 TRBJ1-6 TRBV6-5 CASNTGTGESPLHF TGTGCCAGCAACACCGGGACAGGGGAATCACCCCTCCACTTT
TRBD1 TRBJ2-6 TRBV2 CASSAGGASGANVLTF TGTGCCAGCAGTGCAGGGGGCGCCTCTGGGGCCAACGTCCTGACTTTC
TRBD2 TRBJ2-7 TRBV29-1 CSVVGGENEQYF TGCAGCGTGGTCGGGGGGGAAAACGAGCAGTACTTC
NA TRBJ1-5 TRBV5-5 CASSLVGQRGQPQHF TGTGCCAGCAGCTTGGTAGGGCAAAGGGGCCAGCCCCAGCATTTT
TRBD2 TRBJ2-6 TRBV28 CASSLWTSGRASTGANVLTF TGTGCCAGCAGTTTGTGGACTAGCGGGAGGGCCTCTACAGGGGCCAACGTCCTGACTTTC
NA TRBJ2-2 TRBV4-1 CASSTGQTNTGELFF TGCGCCAGCAGCACTGGACAGACGAACACCGGGGAGCTGTTTTTT
TRBD1 TRBJ2-7 TRBV25-1 CASSGQGPSYEQYF TGTGCCAGCTCCGGACAGGGACCCTCCTACGAGCAGTACTTC
NA TRBJ1-1 TRBV6-5 CATYTVGGLARAAFF TGTGCCACTTATACCGTGGGAGGTTTGGCCCGGGCGGCTTTCTTT
NA TRBJ2-1 TRBV5-1 CASSRDTGSGQEQFF TGCGCCAGCAGCAGGGACACGGGTTCGGGCCAGGAGCAGTTCTTC
TRBD1 TRBJ1-5 TRBV5-6 CASSLQGEVQPQHF TGTGCCAGCAGCTTGCAGGGGGAAGTGCAGCCCCAGCATTTT
TRBD1 TRBJ1-4 TRBV6-1 CASSEVGTGGEKLFF TGTGCCAGCAGTGAAGTCGGGACAGGGGGGGAAAAACTGTTTTTT
NA TRBJ1-2 TRBV5-1 CASREEGNYGYTF TGCGCCAGCAGAGAGGAGGGTAACTATGGCTACACCTTC
NA TRBJ2-2 TRBV25-1 CASSSRGVRNTGELFF TGTGCCAGCAGTAGCAGGGGAGTTCGGAACACCGGGGAGCTGTTTTTT
NA TRBJ1-2 TRBV5-3 CARSSFPNYGYTF TGTGCCAGAAGCTCGTTCCCGAACTATGGCTACACCTTC
NA TRBJ2-7 TRBV30 CAWSRDSQTEQYF TGTGCCTGGAGTCGGGACTCTCAGACCGAGCAGTACTTC
TRBD1 TRBJ1-3 TRBV30 CAWRAGGDSGNTIYF TGTGCCTGGAGAGCAGGGGGCGACTCTGGAAACACCATATATTTT
NA TRBJ2-1 TRBV4-1 CASSPLAADNEQFF TGCGCCAGCAGCCCACTAGCAGCCGACAATGAGCAGTTCTTC
NA TRBJ1-1 TRBV30 CAWSVLRFLMDTEAFF TGTGCCTGGAGTGTTCTGCGTTTCCTAATGGACACTGAAGCTTTCTTT
NA TRBJ1-1 TRBV13 CASSIGGDTEAFF TGTGCCAGCAGCATCGGAGGGGACACTGAAGCTTTCTTT
TRBD2 TRBJ2-1 TRBV18 CASSLLAGVSNEQFF TGTGCCAGCTCATTACTAGCGGGAGTTAGTAATGAGCAGTTCTTC
NA TRBJ1-2 TRBV5-1 CASSSVNDYGYTF TGCGCCAGCAGCTCGGTTAATGACTATGGCTACACCTTC
NA TRBJ1-1 TRBV29-1 CSAGQSTTEAFF TGCAGCGCCGGACAGTCGACGACTGAAGCTTTCTTT
NA TRBJ1-2 TRBV7-2 CASSLGTAYGYTF TGTGCCAGCAGCTTAGGTACAGCTTATGGCTACACCTTC
NA TRBJ1-2 TRBV29-1 CSVVRGEYGYTF TGCAGCGTGGTGCGGGGTGAATATGGCTACACCTTC
NA TRBJ2-1 TRBV5-1 CASSLASGYNEQFF TGCGCCAGCAGCTTGGCCTCGGGGTACAATGAGCAGTTCTTC
NA TRBJ2-1 TRBV18 CASSPLTSLADNEQFF TGTGCCAGCTCACCACTGACTAGTTTGGCCGACAATGAGCAGTTCTTC
TRBD2 TRBJ2-7 TRBV7-9 CASSLSEGFSGGRSYEQYF TGTGCCAGCAGCCTCTCCGAGGGTTTTAGCGGGGGTAGATCCTACGAGCAGTACTTC
TRBD2 TRBJ2-7 TRBV25-1 CASSEIRAGAYEQYF TGTGCCAGCAGTGAAATCCGGGCGGGGGCCTACGAGCAGTACTTC
NA TRBJ2-7 TRBV7-2 CASSLGGNPTEEQYF TGTGCCAGCAGCTTAGGCGGGAACCCTACGGAGGAGCAGTACTTC
TRBD1 TRBJ1-5 TRBV6-5 CASRNRGQDDQPQHF TGTGCCAGCAGAAACAGGGGACAGGATGATCAGCCCCAGCATTTT
NA TRBJ2-7 TRBV7-8 CASSADRSYEQYF TGTGCCAGCAGCGCTGACAGGAGCTACGAGCAGTACTTC
TRBD1 TRBJ2-2 TRBV25-1 CASTGTGNTGELFF TGTGCCAGCACCGGGACAGGAAACACCGGGGAGCTGTTTTTT
TRBD1 TRBJ1-5 TRBV30 CAWRGGDRGPALNCNQPQHF TGTGCCTGGAGGGGGGGGGACAGGGGACCCGCTCTAAACTGCAATCAGCCCCAGCATTTT
NA TRBJ2-7 TRBV9 CASSVDIISYEQYF TGTGCCAGCAGCGTCGACATTATAAGCTACGAGCAGTACTTC
TRBD1 TRBJ2-7 TRBV6-1 CASSGTGKAYEQYF TGTGCCAGCAGTGGGACAGGGAAGGCCTACGAGCAGTACTTC
TRBD2 TRBJ2-7 TRBV2 CASRKGLAGAYEQYF TGTGCCAGCAGAAAGGGACTAGCGGGAGCCTACGAGCAGTACTTC
NA TRBJ2-3 TRBV6-1 CASSEANRGDTQYF TGTGCCAGCAGTGAAGCTAATCGGGGAGATACGCAGTATTTT
TRBD1 TRBJ2-7 TRBV2 CATQGDLGVYEQYF TGTGCCACCCAGGGGGATCTGGGGGTCTACGAGCAGTACTTC
TRBD2 TRBJ2-7 TRBV29-1 CSATTSGSTYEQYF TGCAGCGCAACGACTAGCGGGAGTACCTACGAGCAGTACTTC